This T cell receptor beta chain was recorded in a study of metastatic and nonmetastatic thyroid tumors (dated by TCRdb to about 2020). Turning to the overall study: For patients with malignant and with benign thyroid disease, the researchers compared repertoires between peripheral blood samples and tumor or nodule tissue samples. General study outcomes and caveats: In both blood and tumor samples, TCR beta diversity was reported to be significantly higher in malignant tumors than in benign nodules.

V and J lose 4 bases and 7 bases, and a span of 14 bases separates them. The CDR3, cysteine through phenylalanine, is 14 amino acids long. The read is trimmed to its CDR3 DNA, 42 bases read in frame from base 1. This clone is large (0.1 to 1%) in terms of sample share. The antigen this receptor binds is unknown. Base qualities were left out, and no much larger clone turns up one base away. None of the patients had been given any treatment before thyroid surgery. Patient clinical samples collected from about 2011 to 2018 were retrospectively analysed using T-cell receptor beta sequencing. The library was prepared using PCR. The data were produced on an Illumina HiSeq 4000. High-throughput sequencing was used to profile the TCR beta-chain CDR3 region of every patient. Per the authors' processing: A classifier to discriminate distant-metastatic papillary thyroid cancer patients was built from CDR3 differences across clinicopathological groups. The Shannon index was used to assess repertoire diversity, and the Morisita-Horn index was used to assess tumor-blood repertoire similarity. TCRdb handled the public reads itself, with Q25 trimming in fastp and clone calling in MiXCR, and kept productive beta chains. TCRdb's processing, not the study's, gives the V and J calls here. The sample includes 5,500 or so clones, with about 33% observed a single time. Over 35% of the sample lies in the top ten.

The V and J genes are TRBV12-3 or TRBV12-4 and TRBJ2-1; there is no confident call for the D gene. Sequencing was done on a sample of adjacent normal tissue. The receptor was isolated from a male donor with papillary thyroid cancer or a benign thyroid nodule (not recorded which). Some clones in this sample may be carry-over from other donors' samples. The nucleotide sequence is given as TGTGCCAGCAGTTCCACCTTCATTGGGAATGAGCAGTTCTTC. Translated, it gives CASSSTFIGNEQFF.